Here is one TCR beta chain with its context. Its antigen remains unknown. Peripheral blood was drawn, roughly 10 milliliters per donor. This sample was included in a study of blood T cells in healthy people across ages. Germline CDR1 is DFQATT and CDR2 is SNEGSKA (reference sequence). The length of the CDR3 is 16 residues. Trimming shortened V by 1 base and J by 0 bases, and 12 bases separated the two germline ends. For the second PCR, which ran for about 7 to 11 cycles, a sample-barcoded 5' primer and a J-beta primer mix were used. TCRdb analysed the 5' RACE reads with MiXCR anew, one entry per CDR3 protein. Of 1.5 million to 1.8 million distinct CDR3 sequences listed, around 40% were seen once; the top ten hold under 5%. Findings of the study overall: In the absence of known donor CMV status, changes in expanded clonotypes were possibly confounded.

This chain joins TRBV20-1 and TRBJ1-4; D uncertain. This sequence was found in a woman aged 18-29 years in good health. Sequenced input: blood. The CDR3 is CSARGRAASTNEKLFF. The CDR3, as DNA: TGCAGTGCTAGAGGACGGGCAGCATCAACTAATGAAAAACTGTTTTTT.